The next 19 T cell receptor beta chains were all read from a single sample in a study of shared clonotypes between healthy human individuals (dated by TCRdb to 2018 to 2021). The receptor library was made with the immunoSEQ multiplex PCR assay. This immuneACCESS table, as held by TCRdb, lists in-frame sequences with V and J called but not all clones. Of the missing ones, under half trace to an unresolved V gene in checked studies; the others have no known cause. This sample lists roughly 120,000 clones; around 73% were detected once. The ten largest make up around 23% of the sample. Sequenced sample: memory CD8+ T cells sorted from blood. The cell subset or site label for this specimen denotes: CD45RO+ cells pooled with CCR7-negative TemRA cells. The receptors were sampled from a woman younger than 45 in good health.

This chain connects TRBV6-1 to TRBJ1-5; D perhaps matches TRBD1 (5 bases). The CDR3 extends over 15 amino acids. The ends were cut back, 0 bases at V and 7 bases at J, with 13 bases in the middle. Germline V gives CDR1 MNHNS, CDR2 SASEGT. CDR3 coding DNA: TGTGCCAGCAGTGAAGCCCCGGGGGGGATCCAGCCCCAGCATTTT. This gives the protein CASSEAPGGIQPQHF.

This rearrangement joins TRBV7-9 to TRBJ1-1; D is unresolved. Germline assignment: CDR1 SEHNR and CDR2 FQNEAQ (reference sequence). V was clipped by 1 base and J by 8 bases, with 8 bases between them. The CDR3 runs 12 residues. The CDR3 reads CASSLGQIEAFF. Here the CDR3 DNA reads TGTGCCAGCAGCTTAGGGCAGATAGAAGCTTTCTTT. Filled out from reference TRBV7-9 and TRBJ1-1, the complete variable domain reads DTGVSQNPRHKITKRGQNVTFRCDPISEHNRLYWYRQTLGQGPEFLTYFQNEAQLEKSRLLSDRFSAERPKGSFSTLEIQRTEQGDSAMYLCASSLGQIEAFFGQGTRLTVV.

A word on this clone: At one of its ends the junction is not consistent with the germline gene, which may arise from a read error. The chain combines TRBV18 with TRBJ1-1; D is unclear. This CDR3 spans 15 amino acids. Per the germline V gene, CDR1 is KGHSH and CDR2 is LQKENI. The CDR3 sequence is CASSPRTDYNTEAFF. The CDR3 DNA is TGTGCCAGCTCGCCACGGACGGACTATAACACTGAAGCTTTCTTT.

This chain links TRBV25-1 with TRBJ2-1, with 9 bases identical to TRBD2. V dropped 6 bases and J dropped 9; count of bases not matched to a gene: 15. Per the germline V gene, CDR1 is MGHDK and CDR2 is SYGVNS. CDR3 length: 16 residues. The CDR3 DNA reads TGTGCCAGCAGCCACTTAGGCGGGAGGGCCGGTGGTGAGCAGTTCTTC. It translates to CASSHLGGRAGGEQFF.

This clone has a handful of counts. The V and J genes are TRBV7-8 and TRBJ1-5; TRBD1 aligns across 10 bases. Losses at the gene ends were 5 bases for V and 0 bases for J; bases not matched to a gene: 4. The CDR3 length is 16 residues. Germline CDR1 and CDR2: SGHVS and FQNEAQ. This CDR3 reads CASSDRGRSSNQPQHF. Written as DNA, the CDR3 is TGTGCCAGCAGCGACAGGGGGCGAAGTAGCAATCAGCCCCAGCATTTT.

This clone was seen at least ten times. This CDR3 is also generated by other DNA sequences in the sample. The V call is TRBV7-8, the J call TRBJ2-7, with D possibly TRBD1 on 5 matching bases. This CDR3 has 15 amino acids. Germline V gene data show CDR1 as SGHVS and CDR2 as FQNEAQ. Trimming removed 3 bases from V and 0 bases from J, with 12 bases in between. The DNA for the CDR3 is TGTGCCAGCAGCTTGTATCAGGGAAGCTCCTACGAGCAGTACTTC. It codes for CASSLYQGSSYEQYF.

V and J are TRBV2 and TRBJ1-4, with a possible D match to TRBD1 (6 bases). This CDR3 contains 13 residues. Trimming removed 6 bases at V and 7 bases at J, with 12 bases between. The germline CDR1 and CDR2 sequences are SNHLY and FYNNEI. The CDR3, as DNA: TGTGCCAGCAGGAGGGACATCCTTGAAAAACTGTTTTTT. Its translation is CASRRDILEKLFF.

The chain links TRBV28 to TRBJ1-2; maybe TRBD1 (6 bases). Germline lookup yields CDR1 MDHEN and CDR2 SYDVKM. V was clipped by 7 bases and J by 7 bases, with 16 bases between them. The CDR3 covers 13 residues. This CDR3 reads CASTFQGFGGYTF. The CDR3 DNA sequence: TGTGCCAGCACCTTTCAGGGGTTTGGTGGCTACACCTTC.

The chain links TRBV30 to TRBJ2-5; TRBD2 matches at 11 bases. The CDR3 covers 17 residues. The V segment lost 2 bases and the J segment 4 bases; nucleotides outside the gene matches: 12. Looked up from germline, CDR1 is GTSNPN and CDR2 is SVGIG (reference sequence). The CDR3 sequence is CAWSLGLAGPFGETQYF. CDR3 nucleotide sequence: TGTGCCTGGAGTCTCGGACTAGCGGGCCCATTTGGAGAGACCCAGTACTTC.

The CDR3 spells CASSETELGELFF. The CDR3 DNA is TGTGCCAGCAGTGAAACTGAACTGGGGGAGCTGTTTTTT. This chain joins TRBV6-4 and TRBJ2-2; D unclear. Per germline, CDR1 MRHNA and CDR2 SNTAGT. The CDR3 covers 13 residues. The V and J ends lost 3 bases and 8 bases respectively, with 10 bases between them.

V usage is TRBV6-5 and J usage is TRBJ2-7; 8 nucleotides agree with TRBD1. The V segment lost 7 bases and the J segment 2 bases; nucleotides outside the gene matches: 4. The CDR3 is 13 residues long. CDR1 is MNHEY and CDR2 is SVGAGI in the germline V gene. CDR3 protein: CASTGQGPYEQYF. The CDR3 DNA reads TGTGCCAGCACTGGACAGGGCCCCTACGAGCAGTACTTC.

As for this clone: Other DNA sequences in the sample encode the same CDR3. V usage is TRBV5-4 and J usage is TRBJ2-5; D gene ambiguous. Trimming cost V 0 bases and J 5 bases, with 8 bases left between them. The CDR3 consists of 13 residues. Germline assignment: CDR1 SGHNT and CDR2 YYREEE (reference sequence). The CDR3 sequence: CASSLEALETQYF. In DNA, the CDR3 is TGTGCCAGCAGCTTGGAGGCGTTGGAGACCCAGTACTTC.

Comment on this clone: One junction end does not reproduce the germline sequence, and a read error may be involved. The rearrangement links TRBV7-9 to TRBJ2-1, with TRBD1 matching over 7 bases. CDR3 length equals 13 residues. Germline CDR1 reads SEHNR; CDR2 reads FQNEAQ (reference sequence). CDR3 sequence (DNA): TGTGCCAGCAGTTTAGACAGGGCCAATGAGCAGTTCTTC. It codes for CASSLDRANEQFF.

The CDR3 here is CSVDLSLWGYTF. The CDR3 DNA sequence: TGCAGCGTTGATTTGTCACTTTGGGGCTACACCTTC. The rearrangement links TRBV29-1 to TRBJ1-2; unclear D gene. CDR3 size: 12 residues. Germline V gene lookup returns CDR1 SQVTM and CDR2 ANQGSEA. Between the trimmed V and J ends, which lost 3 bases and 8 bases, there was a span of 13 bases.

The chain couples TRBV5-4 to TRBJ2-5, with 13 bases identical to TRBD2. Germline-derived CDR1 and CDR2 are SGHNT and YYREEE (reference sequence). The length of the CDR3 is 15 residues. V was pared by 3 bases and J by 11 bases, with 10 bases of the junction left unmatched. The DNA for the CDR3 is TGTGCCAGCAGCTCCCGGACAGGACTAGCGGGGGAGCAGTACTTC. Protein: CASSSRTGLAGEQYF.

The rearrangement uses TRBV19 and TRBJ2-7; D is tentatively TRBD1 or TRBD2 (5 bases each). V was trimmed by 4 bases and J by 3 bases, leaving 16 bases between them. Germline values: CDR1 LNHDA, CDR2 SQIVND (reference sequence). The CDR3 has 15 amino acids. CDR3 bases: TGTGCCAGTAGTAGATCGACGGGGCAGCACTACGAGCAGTACTTC. Encoded protein: CASSRSTGQHYEQYF.

This clone is categorized as medium-sized. The gene calls are TRBV10-2 and TRBJ2-7, with 9 bases aligning to TRBD1. The CDR3 is 15 residues long. With 6 bases clipped from V and 3 bases from J, the junction kept 9 bases outside the gene matches. Germline V gene data show CDR1 as WSHSY and CDR2 as SAAADI. For the CDR3, the DNA is TGCGCCAGCAGACAGGGGGCCGAGGGAGGCTACGAGCAGTACTTC. Residues: CASRQGAEGGYEQYF.

V and J are TRBV6-1 and TRBJ2-6; D perhaps matches TRBD1 (6 bases). The germline V gene encodes CDR1 MNHNS and CDR2 SASEGT. The CDR3 contains 15 residues. Deletions cut 6 bases from V and 1 base from J, with 10 bases between. CDR3 sequence reads: CASRGTGSGANVLTF. The CDR3 DNA follows: TGTGCCAGCAGGGGAACAGGGTCTGGGGCCAACGTCCTGACTTTC.

This clone showed up many times. V and J are TRBV19 and TRBJ1-1, with a tentative D call TRBD1 (6 bases). V dropped 5 bases and J dropped 3 bases, with 13 bases sitting between them. The CDR3 length is 14 residues. The germline CDR1 and CDR2 sequences are LNHDA and SQIVND (reference sequence). Here the CDR3 reads CASSRGAGYTEAFF. CDR3 bases: TGTGCCAGTAGTCGGGGGGCGGGGTACACTGAAGCTTTCTTT.